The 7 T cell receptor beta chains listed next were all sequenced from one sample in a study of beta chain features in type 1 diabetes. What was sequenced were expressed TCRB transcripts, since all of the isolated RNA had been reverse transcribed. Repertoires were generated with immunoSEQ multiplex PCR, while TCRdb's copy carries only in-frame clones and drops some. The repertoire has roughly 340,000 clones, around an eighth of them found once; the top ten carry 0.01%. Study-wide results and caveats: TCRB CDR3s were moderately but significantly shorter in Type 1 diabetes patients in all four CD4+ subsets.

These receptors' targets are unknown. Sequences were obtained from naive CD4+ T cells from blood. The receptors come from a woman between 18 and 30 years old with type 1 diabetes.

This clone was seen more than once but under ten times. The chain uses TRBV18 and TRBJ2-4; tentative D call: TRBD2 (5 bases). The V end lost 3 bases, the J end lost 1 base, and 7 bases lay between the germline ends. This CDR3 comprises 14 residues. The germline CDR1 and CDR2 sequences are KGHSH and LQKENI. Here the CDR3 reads CASSPEVAKNIQYF. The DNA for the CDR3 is TGTGCCAGCTCACCGGAGGTCGCCAAAAACATTCAGTACTTC.

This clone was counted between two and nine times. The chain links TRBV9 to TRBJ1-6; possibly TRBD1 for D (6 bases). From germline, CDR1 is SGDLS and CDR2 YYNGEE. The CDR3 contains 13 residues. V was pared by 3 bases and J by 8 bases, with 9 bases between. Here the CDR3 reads CASSGQEYSPLHF. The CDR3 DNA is TGTGCCAGCAGCGGACAGGAGTATTCACCCCTCCACTTT.

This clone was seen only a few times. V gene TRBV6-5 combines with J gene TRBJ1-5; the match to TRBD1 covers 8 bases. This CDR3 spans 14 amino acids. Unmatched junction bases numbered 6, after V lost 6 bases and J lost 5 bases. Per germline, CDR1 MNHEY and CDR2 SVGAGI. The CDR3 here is CASSGTGGDQPQHF. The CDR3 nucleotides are TGTGCCAGCAGCGGTACAGGGGGGGATCAGCCCCAGCATTTT.

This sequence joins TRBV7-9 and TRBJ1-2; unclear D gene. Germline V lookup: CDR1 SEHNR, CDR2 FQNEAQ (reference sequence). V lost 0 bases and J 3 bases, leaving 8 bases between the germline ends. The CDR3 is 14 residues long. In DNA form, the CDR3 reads TGTGCCAGCAGCTTAGCCGGGGAACACTATGGCTACACCTTC. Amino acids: CASSLAGEHYGYTF.

CDR3 coding DNA: TGTGCCAGCAGCTTAGGTGGGGGGTACCAAGAGACCCAGTACTTC. It is translated as CASSLGGGYQETQYF. The rearrangement uses TRBV7-9 and TRBJ2-5, with D perhaps TRBD2 (6 bases). Germline loops: CDR1 SEHNR, CDR2 FQNEAQ (reference sequence). The CDR3 sequence is 15 residues long. Trimming cost V 1 base and J 0 bases, with 9 bases left between them.

The CDR3 region has the DNA TGTGCCAGCAGCTCCTGGACCGGGACTGCTAATGAGCAGTTCTTC. Translation: CASSSWTGTANEQFF. The chain uses TRBV6-1 and TRBJ2-1; weak D call: TRBD2 (6 bases). Per germline, CDR1 MNHNS and CDR2 SASEGT. The CDR3 runs to 15 residues. V lost 6 bases and J lost 7, with 19 bases in between.

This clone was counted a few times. Here the CDR3 reads CASRETQDSRRSTDTQYF. CDR3 coding DNA: TGTGCCAGTCGAGAGACTCAAGATTCGCGGCGGAGCACAGATACGCAGTATTTT. The J gene is TRBJ2-3, the V gene TRBV28, with no clear D. The CDR3 contains 18 residues. The V end was cut by 9 bases, the J end by 0 bases, with 25 bases between. From germline, CDR1 is MDHEN and CDR2 SYDVKM.